The T cell receptor beta chain under discussion was sequenced for a study of T cell changes during pregnancy in multiple sclerosis. This clone was seen only once. TCRdb's table, derived via immunoSEQ multiplex PCR, lists solely in-frame clones and lacks some. This table holds some 140,000 clones, 96% found once. Losses at the gene ends were 3 bases for V and 1 base for J; bases not matched to a gene: 9. Germline assignment: CDR1 GTSNPN and CDR2 SVGIG (reference sequence). This CDR3 is 15 amino acids long. This chain links TRBV30 with TRBJ2-7; 7 positions match TRBD1. The source is a female donor with multiple sclerosis, enrolled in a pregnancy study. The sequencing here drew on peripheral blood, taken after pregnancy. The CDR3 DNA reads TGTGCCTGGAGGGTTACAGGGGCGCATTCCTACGAGCAGTACTTC. Translating gives CAWRVTGAHSYEQYF.